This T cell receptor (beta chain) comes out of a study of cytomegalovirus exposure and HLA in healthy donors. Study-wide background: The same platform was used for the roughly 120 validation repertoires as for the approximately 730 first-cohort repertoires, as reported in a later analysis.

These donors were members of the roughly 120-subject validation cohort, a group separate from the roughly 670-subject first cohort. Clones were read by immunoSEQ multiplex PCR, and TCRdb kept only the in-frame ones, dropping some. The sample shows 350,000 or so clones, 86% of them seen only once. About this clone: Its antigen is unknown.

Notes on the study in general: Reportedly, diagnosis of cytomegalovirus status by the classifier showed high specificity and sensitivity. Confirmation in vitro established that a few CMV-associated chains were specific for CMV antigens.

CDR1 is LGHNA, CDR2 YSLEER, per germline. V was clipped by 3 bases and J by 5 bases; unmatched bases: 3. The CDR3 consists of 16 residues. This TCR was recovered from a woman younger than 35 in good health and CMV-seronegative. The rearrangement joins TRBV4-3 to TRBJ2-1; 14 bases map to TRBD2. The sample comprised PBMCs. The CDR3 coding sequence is TGCGCCAGCAGCCAGGGACTAGCGGGGGATGACAATGAGCAGTTCTTC. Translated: CASSQGLAGDDNEQFF.